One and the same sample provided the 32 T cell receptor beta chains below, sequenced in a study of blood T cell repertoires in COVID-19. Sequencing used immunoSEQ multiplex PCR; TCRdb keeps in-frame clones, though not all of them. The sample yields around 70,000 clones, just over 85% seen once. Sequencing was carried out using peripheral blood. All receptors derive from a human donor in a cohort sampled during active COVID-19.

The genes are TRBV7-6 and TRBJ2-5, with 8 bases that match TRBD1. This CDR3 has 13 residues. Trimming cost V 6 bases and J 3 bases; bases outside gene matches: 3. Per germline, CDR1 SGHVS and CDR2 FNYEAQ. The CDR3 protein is CASSSGQEETQYF. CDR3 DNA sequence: TGTGCCAGCAGTTCGGGACAGGAAGAGACCCAGTACTTC. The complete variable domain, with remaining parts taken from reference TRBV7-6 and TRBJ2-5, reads GAGVSQSPRYKVTKRGQDVALRCDPISGHVSLYWYRQALGQGPEFLTYFNYEAQQDKSGLPNDRFSAERPEGSISTLTIQRTEQRDSAMYRCASSSGQEETQYFGPGTRLLVL.

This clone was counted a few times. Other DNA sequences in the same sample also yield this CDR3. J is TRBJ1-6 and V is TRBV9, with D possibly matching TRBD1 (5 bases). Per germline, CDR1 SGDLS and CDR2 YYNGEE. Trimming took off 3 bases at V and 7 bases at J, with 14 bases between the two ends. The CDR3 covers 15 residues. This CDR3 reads CASSAAGRGNSPLHF. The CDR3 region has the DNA TGTGCCAGCAGCGCGGCGGGACGGGGGAATTCACCCCTCCACTTT.

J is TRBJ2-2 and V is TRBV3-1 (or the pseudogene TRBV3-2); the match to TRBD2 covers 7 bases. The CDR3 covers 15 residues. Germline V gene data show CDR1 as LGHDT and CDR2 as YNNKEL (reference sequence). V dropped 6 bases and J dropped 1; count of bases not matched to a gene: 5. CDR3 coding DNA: TGTGCCAGCAGTCCTAGCGGTTTGAACACCGGGGAGCTGTTTTTT. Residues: CASSPSGLNTGELFF.

CDR3: CASSLGTIAKNIQYF. CDR3 nucleotide sequence: TGTGCCAGCAGCTTAGGGACAATAGCCAAAAACATTCAGTACTTC. The chain uses TRBV7-8 and TRBJ2-4, with TRBD1 as a possible D gene (5 bases). The germline V gene has CDR1 SGHVS and CDR2 FQNEAQ. V lost 1 base to trimming and J lost 0 bases, with 7 bases between them. This CDR3 region has 15 residues.

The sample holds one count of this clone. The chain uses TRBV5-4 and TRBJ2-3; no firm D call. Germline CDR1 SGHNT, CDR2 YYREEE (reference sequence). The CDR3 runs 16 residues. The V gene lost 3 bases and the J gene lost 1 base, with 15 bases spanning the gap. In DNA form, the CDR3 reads TGTGCCAGCAGCTCAGAACCACGTTTTGGCACAGATACGCAGTATTTT. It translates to CASSSEPRFGTDTQYF. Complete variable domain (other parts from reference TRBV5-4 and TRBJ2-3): ETGVTQSPTHLIKTRGQQVTLRCSSQSGHNTVSWYQQALGQGPQFIFQYYREEENGRGNFPPRFSGLQFPNYSSELNVNALELDDSALYLCASSSEPRFGTDTQYFGPGTRLTVL.

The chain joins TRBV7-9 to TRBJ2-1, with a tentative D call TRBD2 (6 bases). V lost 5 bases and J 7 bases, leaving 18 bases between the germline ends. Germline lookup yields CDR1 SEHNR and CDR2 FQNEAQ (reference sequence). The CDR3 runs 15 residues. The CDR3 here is CASSTGWGVSNEQFF. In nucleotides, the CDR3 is TGTGCCAGCAGCACCGGGTGGGGGGTCAGTAATGAGCAGTTCTTC.

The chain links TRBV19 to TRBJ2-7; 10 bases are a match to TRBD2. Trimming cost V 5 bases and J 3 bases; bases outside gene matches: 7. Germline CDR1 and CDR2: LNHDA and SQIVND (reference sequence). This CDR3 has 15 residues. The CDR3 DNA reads TGTGCCAGTAGTTTACTAGCGGGACCCGTCTACGAGCAGTACTTC. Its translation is CASSLLAGPVYEQYF.

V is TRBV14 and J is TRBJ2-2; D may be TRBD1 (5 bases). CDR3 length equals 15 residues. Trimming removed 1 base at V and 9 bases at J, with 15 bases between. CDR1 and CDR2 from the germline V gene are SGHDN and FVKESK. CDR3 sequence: CASSQGAPGWRELFF. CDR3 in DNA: TGTGCCAGCAGCCAAGGAGCCCCAGGGTGGCGGGAGCTGTTTTTT.

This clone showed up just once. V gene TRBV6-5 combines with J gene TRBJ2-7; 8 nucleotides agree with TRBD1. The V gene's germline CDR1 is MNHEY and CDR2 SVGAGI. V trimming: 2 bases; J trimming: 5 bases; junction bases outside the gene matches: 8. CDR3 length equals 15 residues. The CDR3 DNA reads TGTGCCAGCAGTTACGGTAGGACAGGGATTCACGAGCAGTACTTC. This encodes CASSYGRTGIHEQYF.

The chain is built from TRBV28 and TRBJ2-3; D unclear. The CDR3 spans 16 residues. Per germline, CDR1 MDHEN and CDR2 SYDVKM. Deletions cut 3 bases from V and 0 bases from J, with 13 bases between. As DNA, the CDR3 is TGTGCCAGCAGTTTTGTAGCTGATACTAGCACAGATACGCAGTATTTT. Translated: CASSFVADTSTDTQYF.

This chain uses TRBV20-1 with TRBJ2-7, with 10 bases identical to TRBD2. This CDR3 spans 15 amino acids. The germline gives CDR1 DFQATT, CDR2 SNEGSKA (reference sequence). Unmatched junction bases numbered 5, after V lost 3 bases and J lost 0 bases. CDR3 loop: CSASLGLAVSYEQYF. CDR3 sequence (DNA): TGCAGTGCTAGTCTCGGACTAGCGGTCTCCTACGAGCAGTACTTC.

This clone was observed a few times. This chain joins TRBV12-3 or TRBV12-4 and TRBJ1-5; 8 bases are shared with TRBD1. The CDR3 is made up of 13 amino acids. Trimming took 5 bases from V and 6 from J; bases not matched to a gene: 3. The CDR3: CASSGQGAQPQHF. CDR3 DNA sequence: TGTGCCAGCAGTGGACAGGGAGCTCAGCCCCAGCATTTT.

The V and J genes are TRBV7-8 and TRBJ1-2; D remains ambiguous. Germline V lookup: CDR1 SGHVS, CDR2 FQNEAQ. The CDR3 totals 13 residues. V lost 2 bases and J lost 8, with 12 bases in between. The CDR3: CASSLTVASGYTF. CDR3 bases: TGTGCCAGCAGCTTAACAGTCGCTTCAGGCTACACCTTC.

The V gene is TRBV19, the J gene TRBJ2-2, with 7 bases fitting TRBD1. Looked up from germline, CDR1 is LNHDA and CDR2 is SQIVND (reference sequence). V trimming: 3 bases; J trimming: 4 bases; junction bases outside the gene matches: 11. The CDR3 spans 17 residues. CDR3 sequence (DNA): TGTGCCAGTAGTATCCGTACAACAGGGGATTCCACCGGGGAGCTGTTTTTT. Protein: CASSIRTTGDSTGELFF.

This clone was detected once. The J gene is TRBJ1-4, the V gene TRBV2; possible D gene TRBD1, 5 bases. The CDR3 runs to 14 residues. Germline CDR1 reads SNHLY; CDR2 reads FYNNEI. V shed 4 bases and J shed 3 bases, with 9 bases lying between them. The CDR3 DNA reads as TGTGCCAGCAGTGTTCAGGGCCCTAATGAAAAACTGTTTTTT. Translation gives CASSVQGPNEKLFF.

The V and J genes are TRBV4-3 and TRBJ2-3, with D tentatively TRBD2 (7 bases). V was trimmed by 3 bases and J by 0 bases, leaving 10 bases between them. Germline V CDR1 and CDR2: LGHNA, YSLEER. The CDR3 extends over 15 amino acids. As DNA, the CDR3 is TGCGCCAGCAGCCAGGCGGGGGCTAGCACAGATACGCAGTATTTT. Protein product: CASSQAGASTDTQYF.

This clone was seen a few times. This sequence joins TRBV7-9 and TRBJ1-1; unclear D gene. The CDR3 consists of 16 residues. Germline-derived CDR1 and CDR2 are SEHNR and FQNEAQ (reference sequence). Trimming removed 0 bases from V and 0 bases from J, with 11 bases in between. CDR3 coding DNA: TGTGCCAGCAGCTTAGCGCTGGCGGGAATGAACACTGAAGCTTTCTTT. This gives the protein CASSLALAGMNTEAFF.

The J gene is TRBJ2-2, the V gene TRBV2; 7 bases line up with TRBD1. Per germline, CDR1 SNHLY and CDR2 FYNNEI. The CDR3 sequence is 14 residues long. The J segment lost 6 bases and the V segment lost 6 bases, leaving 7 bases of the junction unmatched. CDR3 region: CASRTGSDAGELFF. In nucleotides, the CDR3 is TGTGCCAGCAGGACAGGGTCCGACGCCGGGGAGCTGTTTTTT.

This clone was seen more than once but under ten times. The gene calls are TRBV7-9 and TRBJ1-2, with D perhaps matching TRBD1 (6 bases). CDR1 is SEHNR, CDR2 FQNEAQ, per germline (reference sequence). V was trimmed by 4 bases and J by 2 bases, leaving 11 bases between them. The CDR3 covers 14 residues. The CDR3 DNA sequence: TGTGCCAGCAGCTCCTCTGGACAGAACTATGGCTACACCTTC. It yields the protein CASSSSGQNYGYTF.

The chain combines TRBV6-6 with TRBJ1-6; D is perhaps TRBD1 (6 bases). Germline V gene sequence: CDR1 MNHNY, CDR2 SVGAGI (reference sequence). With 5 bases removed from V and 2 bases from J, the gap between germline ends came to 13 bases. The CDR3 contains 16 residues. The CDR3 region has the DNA TGTGCCAGCAGTCCCCCCGGGGGGCCCTATAATTCACCCCTCCACTTT. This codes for CASSPPGGPYNSPLHF.

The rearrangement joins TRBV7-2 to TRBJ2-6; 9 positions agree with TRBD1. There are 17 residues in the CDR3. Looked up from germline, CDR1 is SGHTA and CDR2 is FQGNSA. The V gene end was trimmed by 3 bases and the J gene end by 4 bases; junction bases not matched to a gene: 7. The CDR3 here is CASSLDRGLGGANVLTF. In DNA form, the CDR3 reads TGTGCCAGCAGCTTGGACAGGGGACTGGGAGGGGCCAACGTCCTGACTTTC.

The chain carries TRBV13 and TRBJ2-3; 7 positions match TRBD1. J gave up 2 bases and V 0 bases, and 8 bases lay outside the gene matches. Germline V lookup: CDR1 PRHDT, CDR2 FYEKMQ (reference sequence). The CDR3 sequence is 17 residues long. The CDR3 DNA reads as TGTGCCAGCAGCTTAGGCCCCGGACAGGCTTCCACAGATACGCAGTATTTT. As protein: CASSLGPGQASTDTQYF.

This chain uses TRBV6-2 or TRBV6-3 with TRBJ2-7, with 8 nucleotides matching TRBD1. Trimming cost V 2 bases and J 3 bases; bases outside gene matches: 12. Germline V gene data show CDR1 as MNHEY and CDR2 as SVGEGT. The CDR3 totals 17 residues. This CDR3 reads CASSYPHAGTGHYEQYF. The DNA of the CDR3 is TGTGCCAGCAGTTACCCACACGCCGGGACAGGACACTACGAGCAGTACTTC.

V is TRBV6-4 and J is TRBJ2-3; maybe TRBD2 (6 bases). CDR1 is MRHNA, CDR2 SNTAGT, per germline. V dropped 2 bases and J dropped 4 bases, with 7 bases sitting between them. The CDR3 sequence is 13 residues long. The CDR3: CASSDQRADTQYF. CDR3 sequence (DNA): TGTGCCAGCAGTGACCAGCGGGCAGATACGCAGTATTTT.

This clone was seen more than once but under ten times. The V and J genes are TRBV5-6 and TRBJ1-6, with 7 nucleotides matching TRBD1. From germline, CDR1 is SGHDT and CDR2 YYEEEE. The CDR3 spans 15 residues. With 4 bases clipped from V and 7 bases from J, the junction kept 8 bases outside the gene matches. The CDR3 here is CASSPTGVRNSPLHF. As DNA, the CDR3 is TGTGCCAGCAGCCCCACAGGGGTTCGAAATTCACCCCTCCACTTT.

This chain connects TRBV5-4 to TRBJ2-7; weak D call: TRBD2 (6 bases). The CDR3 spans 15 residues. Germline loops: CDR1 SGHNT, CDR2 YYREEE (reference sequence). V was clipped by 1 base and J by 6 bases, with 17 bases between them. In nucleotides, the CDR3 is TGTGCCAGCAGCTTGAGTAAGGAGACTAGTGTCGAGCAGTACTTC. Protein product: CASSLSKETSVEQYF.

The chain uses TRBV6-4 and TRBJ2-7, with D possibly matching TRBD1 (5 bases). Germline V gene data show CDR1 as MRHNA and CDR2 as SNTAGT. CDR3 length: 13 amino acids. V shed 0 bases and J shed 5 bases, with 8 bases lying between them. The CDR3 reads CASSDSWGNEQYF. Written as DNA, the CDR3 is TGTGCCAGCAGTGACTCATGGGGCAACGAGCAGTACTTC.

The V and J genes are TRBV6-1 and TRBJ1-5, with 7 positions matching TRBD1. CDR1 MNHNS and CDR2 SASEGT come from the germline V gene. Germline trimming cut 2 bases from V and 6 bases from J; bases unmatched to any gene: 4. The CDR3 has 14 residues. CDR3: CASSEWPGGQPQHF. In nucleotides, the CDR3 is TGTGCCAGCAGTGAATGGCCAGGGGGTCAGCCCCAGCATTTT.

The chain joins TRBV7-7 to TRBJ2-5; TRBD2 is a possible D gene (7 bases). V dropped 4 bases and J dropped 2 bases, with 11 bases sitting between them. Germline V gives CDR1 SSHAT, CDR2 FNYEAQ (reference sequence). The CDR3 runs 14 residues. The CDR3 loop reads CASSSGGPQETQYF. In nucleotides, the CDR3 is TGTGCCAGCAGCTCCGGGGGGCCTCAAGAGACCCAGTACTTC.

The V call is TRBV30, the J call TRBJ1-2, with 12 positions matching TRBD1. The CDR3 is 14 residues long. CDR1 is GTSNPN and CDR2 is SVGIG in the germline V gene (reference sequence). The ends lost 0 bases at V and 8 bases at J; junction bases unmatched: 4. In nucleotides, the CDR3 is TGTGCCTGGAGTGTGGGACAGGGGGCGTGGGGCTACACCTTC. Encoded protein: CAWSVGQGAWGYTF.

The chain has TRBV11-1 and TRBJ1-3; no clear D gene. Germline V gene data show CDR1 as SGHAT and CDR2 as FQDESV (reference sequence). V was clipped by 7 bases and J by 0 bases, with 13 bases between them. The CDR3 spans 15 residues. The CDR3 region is CASMYDGSSGNTIYF. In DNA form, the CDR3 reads TGTGCCAGCATGTACGACGGGAGCTCTGGAAACACCATATATTTT. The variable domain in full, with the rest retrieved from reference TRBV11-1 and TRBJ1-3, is EAEVAQSPRYKITEKSQAVAFWCDPISGHATLYWYRQILGQGPELLVQFQDESVVDDSQLPKDRFSAERLKGVDSTLKIQPAELGDSAMYLCASMYDGSSGNTIYFGEGSWLTVV.

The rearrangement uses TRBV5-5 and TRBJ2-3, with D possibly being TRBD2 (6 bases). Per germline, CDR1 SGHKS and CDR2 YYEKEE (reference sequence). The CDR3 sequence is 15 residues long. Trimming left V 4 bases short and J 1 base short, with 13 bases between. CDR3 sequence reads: CASSRARGGTDTQYF. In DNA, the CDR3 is TGTGCCAGCAGCCGGGCGCGGGGAGGCACAGATACGCAGTATTTT.